The following is a T cell receptor beta chain sequence with its context. Its antigen is still unknown. The CDR3 end falls 3 residues outside the read, so it is completed with the germline J gene. This entry comes from a study of T cells in women clearing cervical HPV infection. In the study overall: Women with histologically confirmed HPV16-related CIN3 or worse, 2 with invasive cancer, served as cases. Blood came at first lesion visit for cases, post-clearance for controls. Only a few women had HLA typing results available.

Study outcomes and limitations: CIN3+ cases had significantly higher TCR richness than controls; evenness did not differ.

Some clones are missing from TCRdb's copy, which holds only in-frame ones; the method was immunoSEQ multiplex PCR. The sample has some 33,000 clones. V was cut by 2 bases and J by 5 bases, with 12 bases left in between. Looked up from germline, CDR1 is PRHDT and CDR2 is FYEKMQ (reference sequence). CDR3 length: 14 residues. Sequencing was performed on blood buffy coat. The origin of this receptor is a woman between 18 and 70 years old with a cervical HPV16 infection that either progressed to CIN3+ or cleared (not recorded which). The chain carries TRBV13 and TRBJ2-5; possible D gene TRBD1, 5 bases. The covered CDR3 bases are TGTGCCAGCAGCTTAAAGGGGCAGGAGGAGACC. This codes for CASSLKGQEET. The whole CDR3 protein is CASSLKGQEETQYF. Full variable domain (outside the CDR3, taken from reference TRBV13 and TRBJ2-5): AAGVIQSPRHLIKEKRETATLKCYPIPRHDTVYWYQQGPGQDPQFLISFYEKMQSDKGSIPDRFSAQQFSDYHSELNMSSLELGDSALYFCASSLKGQEETQYFGPGTRLLVL.